These T cell receptor beta chains were read from a single sample in a study of blood T cell repertoires in COVID-19. Data came from immunoSEQ multiplex PCR; TCRdb stores just in-frame clones and leaves some out. Here the sample spans roughly 120,000 clones, about 93% being singletons. Sequences were obtained from peripheral blood. The receptors originated from a man aged 45-65 years with COVID-19, enrolled during active disease. CDR3s include the opening cysteine and the closing phenylalanine or tryptophan. D genes are given only for firm matches. The size field is filled for only some rows; it gives once, few, many or a size class.

>NA|NA|TRBJ1-4|TRBV11-2
TGTGCCAGCAGCCTGGACAGAATTAATGAAAAACTGTTTTTT
CASSLDRINEKLFF
>NA|NA|TRBJ1-2|TRBV10-3
TGTGCCATCAACAATGGCAGGGAAGTCTATGGCTACACCTTC
CAINNGREVYGYTF
>NA|TRBD1|TRBJ2-1|TRBV3-1/TRBV3-2
TGTGCCAGCTCTACAGGGGGCGCCTGGCGCGACGCGTATGAGCAGTTCTTC
CASSTGGAWRDAYEQFF
>NA|TRBD1|TRBJ2-7|TRBV25-1
TGTGCCAGCAGTGAATCGGGACAGTTATACGAGCAGTACTTC
CASSESGQLYEQYF
>NA|TRBD1|TRBJ2-2|TRBV7-9
TGTGCCAGCGTGCCCGGACAGGGTGCCACCGGGGAGCTGTTTTTT
CASVPGQGATGELFF
>NA|NA|TRBJ2-2|TRBV19
TGTGCCAGTAGTATTCAAACCGGGGAGCTGTTTTTT
CASSIQTGELFF
>few|NA|TRBJ1-1|TRBV12-3/TRBV12-4
TGTGCCAGCAGTTTAGCTGGGGGCATTCAGGCTTTCTTT
CASSLAGGIQAFF
>NA|TRBD1|TRBJ1-1|TRBV19
TGTGCCAGTAGTATAGTCGGGGGCAGGGGGGCCACTGAAGCTTTCTTT
CASSIVGGRGATEAFF
>NA|NA|TRBJ2-1|TRBV9
TGTGCCAGCAGCATGCCGGGAGAAGGCCATGAGCAGTTCTTC
CASSMPGEGHEQFF
>NA|TRBD1|TRBJ2-7|TRBV5-1
TGCGCCAGCAGCTGGGAGACAGGGTACGAGCAGTACTTC
CASSWETGYEQYF
>NA|NA|TRBJ2-2|TRBV28
TGTGCCAGCAGTTCCCGGACTCTTACCGGGGAGCTGTTTTTT
CASSSRTLTGELFF
>once|NA|TRBJ2-5|TRBV7-3
TGTGCCAGCAGCTTAAAAGGGGGTGAAGAGACCCAGTACTTC
CASSLKGGEETQYF
>NA|NA|TRBJ2-7|TRBV3-1/TRBV3-2
TGTGCCAGCAGCCAAGGCACTGACAGCTACGAGCAGTACTTC
CASSQGTDSYEQYF
>NA|TRBD2|TRBJ2-1|TRBV4-2
TGTGCCAGCAGCCAAGACGAGTCCTCCCGGACTAGCGGGACCAATGAGCAGTTCTTC
CASSQDESSRTSGTNEQFF
>once|NA|TRBJ1-2|TRBV7-6
TGTGCCAGCAGCTCCGGCAGACAGGACCCCGATGTCTACACCTTC
CASSSGRQDPDVYTF
>NA|TRBD2|TRBJ2-1|TRBV27
TGTGCCAGCAGAGTGAGGCTAGCGGCCTACAATGAGCAGTTCTTC
CASRVRLAAYNEQFF
>once|TRBD1|TRBJ1-6|TRBV30
TGTGCCTGGGGAAGGGACAGAAATTCACCCCTCCACTTT
CAWGRDRNSPLHF
>once|NA|TRBJ2-7|TRBV7-3
TGTGCCAGCAGCTTGCAGGGTTGGCCCTCTGAGCAGTACTTC
CASSLQGWPSEQYF
>NA|NA|TRBJ2-7|TRBV11-2
TGTGCCAGCAGCCCTCCCAAGGGTCAGGGGAGGGCGATCTACGAGCAGTACTTC
CASSPPKGQGRAIYEQYF
>NA|NA|TRBJ2-7|TRBV2
TGTGCCAGCAGGGACATTATCTCCTACGAGCAGTACTTC
CASRDIISYEQYF
>NA|TRBD1|TRBJ1-2|TRBV6-5
TGTGCCAGCAGACCCGGACAGGGGAAGGATGGCTACACCTTC
CASRPGQGKDGYTF
>NA|NA|TRBJ1-2|TRBV5-1
TGCGCCAGCAGCGTGCAAGGGAGAGGCTACACCTTC
CASSVQGRGYTF
>NA|NA|TRBJ1-2|TRBV9
TGTGCCAGCAGCCCCCGGGATGTTTTCTATGGCTACACCTTC
CASSPRDVFYGYTF
>NA|NA|TRBJ2-2|TRBV19
TGTGCCAGTAGTGTACAGGGAAGTCACGGGGAGCTGTTTTTT
CASSVQGSHGELFF
>NA|TRBD2|TRBJ2-2|TRBV29-1
TGCAGCGTTCAGGCGGGAGGGAACACCGGGGAGCTGTTTTTT
CSVQAGGNTGELFF
>NA|TRBD2|TRBJ2-2|TRBV27
TGTGCCGCCAGCAGTCCGGGACTAGCGGCCACCGGGGAGCTGTTTTTT
CAASSPGLAATGELFF
>NA|TRBD2|TRBJ2-1|TRBV2
TGTGCCAGCAGCGGGACTAGCGGGAGCTTCCTTGAGCAGTTCTTC
CASSGTSGSFLEQFF
>NA|TRBD1|TRBJ2-4|TRBV5-4
TGTGCCAGCAGCTTGGAGGGGACAGGGGCCGTCAACATTCAGTACTTC
CASSLEGTGAVNIQYF
>few|NA|TRBJ1-5|TRBV6-2/TRBV6-3
TGTGCCAGCAGTTACCCGGGCAGGGGACGGGGCAATCAGCCCCAGCATTTT
CASSYPGRGRGNQPQHF
>NA|NA|TRBJ1-5|TRBV27
TGTGCCAGCAGACTTGGGGGGTCCAATCAGCCCCAGCATTTT
CASRLGGSNQPQHF
>NA|NA|TRBJ1-2|TRBV5-1
TGCGCCAGCAGCTTGAACTTTCCTCGGGATGGCTACACCTTC
CASSLNFPRDGYTF
>NA|NA|TRBJ2-7|TRBV6-1
TGTGCCAGCAGTACAGGGTCCTACGAGCAGTACTTC
CASSTGSYEQYF